This T cell receptor beta chain was obtained from a study of response to subunit inactivated influenza vaccine. Study results and limitations: With each seasonal influenza vaccination, the authors suggested, few new T cells are recruited.

TCRdb recomputed calls from the RT-PCR reads with MiXCR, one row per CDR3 protein. This table holds about 480,000 distinct CDR3 sequences, about an eighth found once. Worth noting for this clonotype: No antigen is known for it.

The specimen was PBMCs from blood, collected about 6 weeks after vaccination. The sequence was collected from a man aged 50-60 years who received an inactivated influenza vaccine.

The CDR3 reads CASSLPSSGRILYEQYF. CDR3 bases: TGTGCCAGCAGCTTACCCTCGAGCGGGAGAATCCTATACGAGCAGTACTTC. The gene calls are TRBV7-2 and TRBJ2-7; TRBD2 agrees at 8 bases. After removal of 2 bases from V and 4 bases from J, the junction contained 13 bases not matched to a gene. The germline V gene encodes CDR1 SGHTA and CDR2 FQGNSA. This CDR3 contains 17 residues.